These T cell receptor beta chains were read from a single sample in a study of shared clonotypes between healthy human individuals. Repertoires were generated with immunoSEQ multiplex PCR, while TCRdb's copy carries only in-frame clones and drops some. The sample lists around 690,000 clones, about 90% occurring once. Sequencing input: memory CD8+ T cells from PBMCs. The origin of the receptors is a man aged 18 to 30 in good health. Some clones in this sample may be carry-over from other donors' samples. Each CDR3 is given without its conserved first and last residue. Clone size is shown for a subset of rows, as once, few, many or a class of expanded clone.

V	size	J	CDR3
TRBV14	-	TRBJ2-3	ASGQYLLDTQY
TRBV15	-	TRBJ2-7	ATSATMGVVYEQY
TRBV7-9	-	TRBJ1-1	ASSPGREAF
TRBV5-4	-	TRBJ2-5	ASSLGWGAQTQY
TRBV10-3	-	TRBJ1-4	ATWDEDEKLF
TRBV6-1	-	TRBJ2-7	ASSEGLMLYEQY
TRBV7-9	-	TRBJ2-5	ASSLVGKETQY
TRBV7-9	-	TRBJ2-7	ASSSTAGLADYYEQY
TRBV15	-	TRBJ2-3	ATGEDRSTDTQY
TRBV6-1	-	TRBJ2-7	ASSEFPIQRSDYEQY
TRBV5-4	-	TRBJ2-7	ASSSSRAYEQY
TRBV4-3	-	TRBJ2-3	ASSQEGLKGVTDTQY
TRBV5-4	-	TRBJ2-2	ASTPKGAGVVTGELF
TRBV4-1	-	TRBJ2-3	ASSLKSGLAIDTQY
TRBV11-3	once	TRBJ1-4	ASSLFVKLF
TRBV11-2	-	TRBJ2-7	ARRGGLEGTYSYEQY
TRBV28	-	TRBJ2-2	ASSLGDWTGELF
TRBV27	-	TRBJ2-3	ASSYFHRDTQY
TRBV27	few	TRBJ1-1	ASSLAKYMNTEAF
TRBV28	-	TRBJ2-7	ASRTGRVYYEQY
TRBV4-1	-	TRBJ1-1	ASSQMTSVNTEAF
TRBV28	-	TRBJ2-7	ASSSVTSGVDYEQY
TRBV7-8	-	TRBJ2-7	ASSLSQVYEQY
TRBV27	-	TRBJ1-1	ASRYRGMNTEAF
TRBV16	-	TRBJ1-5	ASSKLGEGRQPQH
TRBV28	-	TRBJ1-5	ASSPDGLSQH
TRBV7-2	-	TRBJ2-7	ASSPGLDYYEQY
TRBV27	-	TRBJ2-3	ASSLTRGRSDTQY
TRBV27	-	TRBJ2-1	ATAVDPITHNEQF